These T cell receptor beta chains were read from a single sample in a study of blood T cell repertoires in COVID-19. Sequencing was performed with immunoSEQ multiplex PCR; in TCRdb, only in-frame clones are kept and a portion is missing. The repertoire holds roughly 200,000 clones, with 80% as singletons. The material sequenced was peripheral blood. The receptors shown here come from a man aged 55 to 70 with acute or convalescent COVID-19. The CDR3 runs from the conserved cysteine through the conserved F or W. Fields, in order: J gene, D gene, V gene, CDR3 length, clone size, CDR3 protein, CDR3 DNA. A D gene is named only where the DNA matches it firmly. Clone size is not always given. Where it is, it says once, few, many or a class for expanded clones.

TRBJ1-1,NA,TRBV3-1/TRBV3-2,16,few,CASSPGAAIWGAEAFF,TGTGCCAGCTCCCCAGGGGCGGCGATATGGGGCGCTGAAGCTTTCTTT
TRBJ2-7,TRBD2,TRBV10-3,14,NA,CATQGTSDAYEQYF,TGTGCCACCCAAGGGACTAGCGATGCCTACGAGCAGTACTTC
TRBJ1-4,NA,TRBV11-1,15,NA,CASSFGTTTNEKLFF,TGTGCCAGCAGCTTCGGGACAACAACTAATGAAAAACTGTTTTTT
TRBJ2-7,TRBD1,TRBV5-5,16,NA,CASSLTGTGGVYEQYF,TGTGCCAGCAGCTTAACCGGGACAGGGGGCGTCTACGAGCAGTACTTC
TRBJ2-7,TRBD1,TRBV4-1,15,NA,CASSRNPGQGYEQYF,TGCGCCAGCAGCCGTAATCCGGGACAGGGTTACGAGCAGTACTTC
TRBJ2-1,TRBD2,TRBV12-5,15,NA,CASVQRAGGPNEQFF,TGTGCTAGTGTCCAAAGAGCGGGGGGGCCTAATGAGCAGTTCTTC
TRBJ2-1,TRBD2,TRBV30,14,NA,CAWSQLAGVNEQFF,TGTGCCTGGAGTCAACTAGCGGGAGTAAATGAGCAGTTCTTC
TRBJ2-3,TRBD1,TRBV19,16,NA,CASSNRDRGSLDTQYF,TGTGCCAGTAGTAACCGGGACAGGGGTAGTTTAGATACGCAGTATTTT
TRBJ2-1,TRBD2,TRBV3-1/TRBV3-2,15,NA,CASSQVGLAGGKQFF,TGTGCCAGCAGCCAAGTGGGACTAGCGGGGGGTAAGCAGTTCTTC
TRBJ1-2,NA,TRBV7-2,14,NA,CASSSRGGIRGYTF,TGTGCCAGCAGCTCGCGGGGTGGGATTAGAGGCTACACCTTC
TRBJ1-2,NA,TRBV19,13,NA,CASSIGGNYGYTF,TGTGCCAGTAGTATAGGAGGGAACTATGGCTACACCTTC
TRBJ1-4,NA,TRBV6-1,16,NA,CASSADRFATNEKLFF,TGTGCCAGCAGTGCAGACAGGTTTGCAACTAATGAAAAACTGTTTTTT
TRBJ2-3,TRBD1,TRBV2,15,once,CASSRDRVITDTQYF,TGTGCCAGCAGTAGGGACAGGGTAATCACAGATACGCAGTATTTT
TRBJ1-2,NA,TRBV3-1/TRBV3-2,11,NA,CASSQERGYTF,TGTGCCAGCAGCCAAGAGCGTGGCTACACCTTC
TRBJ1-1,NA,TRBV2,14,NA,CASTPGPFSTEAFF,TGTGCCAGCACTCCAGGGCCTTTCTCCACTGAAGCTTTCTTT
TRBJ2-7,TRBD1,TRBV11-2,15,NA,CASSSPGTGNYEQYF,TGTGCCAGCAGCTCCCCCGGGACAGGGAACTACGAGCAGTACTTC
TRBJ1-5,NA,TRBV2,14,NA,CASSVTEGVGPQHF,TGTGCCAGCAGTGTAACTGAGGGAGTGGGGCCCCAGCATTTT
TRBJ1-1,NA,TRBV30,12,once,CAAEGGGTEAFF,TGTGCCGCCGAGGGTGGGGGGACTGAAGCTTTCTTT
TRBJ2-7,TRBD2,TRBV27,15,NA,CASSSTSGGSYEQYF,TGTGCCAGCAGTTCGACTAGCGGGGGCTCCTACGAGCAGTACTTC
TRBJ1-2,TRBD1,TRBV7-2,15,NA,CASSPPGQMGNGYTF,TGTGCCAGCAGCCCACCGGGACAGATGGGGAATGGCTACACCTTC
TRBJ2-1,TRBD2,TRBV15,18,few,CATSSSKPTGTSLYEQFF,TGTGCCACCAGCAGCAGTAAACCCACCGGGACTAGCCTCTATGAGCAGTTCTTC
TRBJ2-1,TRBD1,TRBV19,15,NA,CASSMGQGARGEQFF,TGTGCCAGTAGTATGGGACAGGGGGCGCGGGGGGAGCAGTTCTTC
TRBJ1-5,NA,TRBV6-1,15,few,CASSEVGGSGQPQHF,TGTGCCAGCAGTGAAGTGGGGGGATCAGGCCAGCCCCAGCATTTT
TRBJ1-2,TRBD1,TRBV7-9,15,NA,CASSLALGTGRQYTF,TGTGCCAGCAGCTTAGCGCTTGGGACAGGGAGACAATACACCTTC
TRBJ2-4,NA,TRBV3-1/TRBV3-2,16,NA,CASSQDSRIAKNIQYF,TGTGCCAGCAGCCAAGATTCTCGTATAGCCAAAAACATTCAGTACTTC
TRBJ2-7,NA,TRBV5-6,15,NA,CASSPGTNPRDEQYF,TGTGCCAGCAGCCCGGGGACAAACCCCAGGGACGAGCAGTACTTC
TRBJ1-5,NA,TRBV6-5,15,NA,CASSTAGRDNQPQHF,TGTGCCAGCAGTACGGCGGGGCGGGACAATCAGCCCCAGCATTTT
TRBJ2-2,NA,TRBV29-1,13,NA,CSVLAGNTGELFF,TGCAGCGTGCTGGCAGGGAACACCGGGGAGCTGTTTTTT
TRBJ1-3,TRBD1,TRBV3-1/TRBV3-2,16,NA,CASRSRGDRAGNTIYF,TGTGCCAGCAGATCCAGGGGGGACAGAGCTGGAAACACCATATATTTT
TRBJ2-1,NA,TRBV7-2,15,NA,CASSPSGANYNEQFF,TGTGCCAGCAGCCCCAGTGGGGCCAACTACAATGAGCAGTTCTTC
TRBJ1-2,NA,TRBV24-1,13,NA,CATSDFAGNGYTF,TGTGCCACCAGTGATTTCGCAGGTAATGGCTACACCTTC
TRBJ2-3,TRBD2,TRBV5-4,16,NA,CASSLAAGGRSDTQYF,TGTGCCAGCAGCTTGGCCGCGGGAGGAAGGTCAGATACGCAGTATTTT
TRBJ1-6,NA,TRBV12-3/TRBV12-4,13,once,CASKRGGFSPLHF,TGTGCCAGCAAAAGGGGTGGTTTTTCACCCCTCCACTTT
TRBJ1-6,NA,TRBV15,15,NA,CATSRESSYNSPLHF,TGTGCCACCAGCAGAGAGAGCTCCTATAATTCACCCCTCCACTTT
TRBJ2-1,NA,TRBV5-5,13,NA,CASSLGGVDEQFF,TGTGCCAGCAGCTTAGGAGGGGTCGATGAGCAGTTCTTC
TRBJ1-1,NA,TRBV6-6,16,NA,CASSWRGGGRGTEAFF,TGTGCCAGCAGTTGGCGGGGGGGCGGGCGCGGCACTGAAGCTTTCTTT
TRBJ1-2,NA,TRBV5-4,14,NA,CASSLVTLNYGYTF,TGTGCCAGCAGCCTCGTAACACTAAACTATGGCTACACCTTC